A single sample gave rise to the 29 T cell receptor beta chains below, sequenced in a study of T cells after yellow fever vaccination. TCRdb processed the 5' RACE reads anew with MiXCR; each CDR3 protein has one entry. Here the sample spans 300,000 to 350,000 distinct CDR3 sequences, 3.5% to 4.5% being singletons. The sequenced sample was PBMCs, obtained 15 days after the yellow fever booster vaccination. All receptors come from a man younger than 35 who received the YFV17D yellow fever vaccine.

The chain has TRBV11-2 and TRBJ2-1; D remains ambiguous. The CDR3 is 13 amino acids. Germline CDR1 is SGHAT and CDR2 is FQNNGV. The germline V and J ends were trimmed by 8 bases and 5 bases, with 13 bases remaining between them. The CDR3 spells CASAGSRDNEQFF. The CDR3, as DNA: TGTGCCAGCGCTGGTAGCCGCGACAATGAGCAGTTCTTC.

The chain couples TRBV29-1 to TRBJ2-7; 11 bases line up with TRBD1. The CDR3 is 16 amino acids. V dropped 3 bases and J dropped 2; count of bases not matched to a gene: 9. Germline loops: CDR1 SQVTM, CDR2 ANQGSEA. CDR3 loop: CSVDLGSGQGAYEQYF. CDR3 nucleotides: TGCAGCGTTGATCTGGGGTCGGGACAGGGGGCCTACGAGCAGTACTTC.

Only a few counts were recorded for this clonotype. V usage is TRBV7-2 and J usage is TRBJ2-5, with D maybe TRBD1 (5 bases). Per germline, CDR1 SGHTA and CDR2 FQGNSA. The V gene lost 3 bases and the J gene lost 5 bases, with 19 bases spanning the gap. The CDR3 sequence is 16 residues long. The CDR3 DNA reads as TGTGCCAGCAGCTTGTCGCTAGGGGCCCTAGGGGAGACCCAGTACTTC. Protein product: CASSLSLGALGETQYF.

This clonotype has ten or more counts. CDR3 amino acids: CASSVGGTGGNTQYF. CDR3 nucleotide sequence: TGTGCCAGCAGCGTAGGAGGGACAGGGGGGAATACGCAGTATTTT. V is TRBV7-7 and J is TRBJ2-3; 11 bases are shared with TRBD1. CDR3 length: 15 amino acids. The trim removed 5 bases at V and 7 bases at J, leaving 8 bases unmatched. From germline, CDR1 is SSHAT and CDR2 FNYEAQ (reference sequence).

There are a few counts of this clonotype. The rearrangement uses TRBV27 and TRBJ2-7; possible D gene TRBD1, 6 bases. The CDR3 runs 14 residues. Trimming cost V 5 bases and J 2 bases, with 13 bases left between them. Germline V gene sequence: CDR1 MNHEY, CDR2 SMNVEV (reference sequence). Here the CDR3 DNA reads TGTGCCAGCAGTCCCGGCGGACAGCCCTACGAGCAGTACTTC. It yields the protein CASSPGGQPYEQYF.

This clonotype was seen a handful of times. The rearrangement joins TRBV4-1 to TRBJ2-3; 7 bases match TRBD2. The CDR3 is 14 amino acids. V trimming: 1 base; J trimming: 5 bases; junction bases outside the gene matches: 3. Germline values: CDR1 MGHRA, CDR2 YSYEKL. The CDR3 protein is CASSQAGGLDTQYF. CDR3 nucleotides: TGCGCCAGCAGCCAAGCGGGGGGATTAGATACGCAGTATTTT.

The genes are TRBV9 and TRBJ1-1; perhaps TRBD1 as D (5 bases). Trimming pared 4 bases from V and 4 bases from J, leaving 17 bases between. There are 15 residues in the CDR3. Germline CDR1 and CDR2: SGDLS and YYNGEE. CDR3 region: CASSPKGRGGTEAFF. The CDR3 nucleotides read TGTGCCAGCAGCCCTAAGGGACGGGGAGGCACTGAAGCTTTCTTT.

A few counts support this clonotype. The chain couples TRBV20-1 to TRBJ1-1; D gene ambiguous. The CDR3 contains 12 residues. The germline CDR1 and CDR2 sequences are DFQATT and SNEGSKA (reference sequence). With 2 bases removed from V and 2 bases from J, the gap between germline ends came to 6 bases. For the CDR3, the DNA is TGCAGTGCTAGACCGTTTAACACTGAAGCTTTCTTT. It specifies CSARPFNTEAFF.

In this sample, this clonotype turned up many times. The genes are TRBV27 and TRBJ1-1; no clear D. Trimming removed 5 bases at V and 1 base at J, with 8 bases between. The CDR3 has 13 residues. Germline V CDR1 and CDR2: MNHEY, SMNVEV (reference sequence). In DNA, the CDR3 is TGTGCCAGCAGTCTGGGGTCGAACACTGAAGCTTTCTTT. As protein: CASSLGSNTEAFF.

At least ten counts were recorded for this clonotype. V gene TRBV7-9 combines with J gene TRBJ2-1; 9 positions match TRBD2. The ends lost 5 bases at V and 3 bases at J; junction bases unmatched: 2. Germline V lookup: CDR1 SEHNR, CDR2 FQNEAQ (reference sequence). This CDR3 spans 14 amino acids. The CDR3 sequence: CASSGGGVYNEQFF. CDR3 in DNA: TGTGCCAGCAGCGGCGGGGGGGTCTACAATGAGCAGTTCTTC.

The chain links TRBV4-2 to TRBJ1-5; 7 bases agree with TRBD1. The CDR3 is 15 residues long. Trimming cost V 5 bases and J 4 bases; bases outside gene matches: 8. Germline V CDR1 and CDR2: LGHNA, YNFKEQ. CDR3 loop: CASSATRGGNQPQHF. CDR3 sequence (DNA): TGTGCCAGCAGCGCTACCAGGGGGGGGAATCAGCCCCAGCATTTT.

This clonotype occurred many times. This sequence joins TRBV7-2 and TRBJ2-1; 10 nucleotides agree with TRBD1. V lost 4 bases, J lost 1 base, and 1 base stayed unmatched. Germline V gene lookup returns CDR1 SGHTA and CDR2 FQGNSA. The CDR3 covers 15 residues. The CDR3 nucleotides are TGTGCCAGCAGCTGGGACAGGGGTTCCTACAATGAGCAGTTCTTC. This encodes CASSWDRGSYNEQFF.

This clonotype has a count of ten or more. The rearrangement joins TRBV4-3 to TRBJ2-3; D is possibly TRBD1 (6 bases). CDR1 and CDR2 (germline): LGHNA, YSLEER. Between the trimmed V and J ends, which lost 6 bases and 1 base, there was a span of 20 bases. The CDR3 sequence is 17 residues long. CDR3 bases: TGCGCCAGCAGATACTCCAGGGGCACCCTTGGCACAGATACGCAGTATTTT. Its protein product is CASRYSRGTLGTDTQYF.

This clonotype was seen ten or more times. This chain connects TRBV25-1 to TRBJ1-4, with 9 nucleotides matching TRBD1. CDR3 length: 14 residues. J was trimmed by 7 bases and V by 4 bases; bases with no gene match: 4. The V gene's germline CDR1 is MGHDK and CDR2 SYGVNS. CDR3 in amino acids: CASSGDREVEKLFF. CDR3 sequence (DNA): TGTGCCAGCAGTGGGGACAGGGAGGTTGAAAAACTGTTTTTT.

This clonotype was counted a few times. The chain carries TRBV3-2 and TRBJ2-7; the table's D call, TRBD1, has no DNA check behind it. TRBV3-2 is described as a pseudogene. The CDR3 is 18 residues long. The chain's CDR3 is CASSHDDRREGLHYEQYV. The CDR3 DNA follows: TGTGCCAGCAGCCATGACGACAGGCGAGAAGGGTTACACTACGAGCAGTACGTC.

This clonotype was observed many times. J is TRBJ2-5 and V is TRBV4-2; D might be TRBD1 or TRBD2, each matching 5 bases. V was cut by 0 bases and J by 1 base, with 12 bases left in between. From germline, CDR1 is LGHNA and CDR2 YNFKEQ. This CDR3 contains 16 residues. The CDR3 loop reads CASSQDHGTAQETQYF. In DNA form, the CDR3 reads TGTGCCAGCAGCCAAGATCACGGGACGGCCCAAGAGACCCAGTACTTC.

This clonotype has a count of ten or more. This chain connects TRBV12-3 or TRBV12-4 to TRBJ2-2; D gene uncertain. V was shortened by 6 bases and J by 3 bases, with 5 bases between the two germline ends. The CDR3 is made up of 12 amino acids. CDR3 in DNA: TGTGCCAGCAGACCTTACACCGGGGAGCTGTTTTTT. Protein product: CASRPYTGELFF.

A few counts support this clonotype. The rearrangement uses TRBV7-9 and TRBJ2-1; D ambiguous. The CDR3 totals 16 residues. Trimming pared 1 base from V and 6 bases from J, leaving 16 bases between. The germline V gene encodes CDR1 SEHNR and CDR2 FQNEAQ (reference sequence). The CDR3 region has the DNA TGTGCCAGCAGCTTAGGCTCCTTGGTGGCTTTCAATGAGCAGTTCTTC. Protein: CASSLGSLVAFNEQFF.

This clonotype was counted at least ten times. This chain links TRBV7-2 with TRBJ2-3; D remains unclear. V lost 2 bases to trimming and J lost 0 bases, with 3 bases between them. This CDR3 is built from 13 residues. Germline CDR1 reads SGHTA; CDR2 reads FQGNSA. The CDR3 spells CASSLPSTDTQYF. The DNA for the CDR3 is TGTGCCAGCAGCTTACCCAGCACAGATACGCAGTATTTT.

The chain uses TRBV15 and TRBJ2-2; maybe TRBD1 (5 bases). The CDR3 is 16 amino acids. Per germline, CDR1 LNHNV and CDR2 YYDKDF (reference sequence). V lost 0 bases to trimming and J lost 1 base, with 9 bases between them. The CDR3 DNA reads TGTGCCACCAGCAGAGAGTGGGGCAGGAACACCGGGGAGCTGTTTTTT. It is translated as CATSREWGRNTGELFF.

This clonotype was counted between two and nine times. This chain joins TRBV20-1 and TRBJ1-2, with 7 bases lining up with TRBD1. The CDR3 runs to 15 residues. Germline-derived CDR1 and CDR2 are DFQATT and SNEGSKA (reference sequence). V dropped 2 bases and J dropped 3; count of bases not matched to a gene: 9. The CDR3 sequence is CSARPAGGSDYGYTF. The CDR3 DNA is TGCAGTGCTAGACCTGCAGGGGGTTCAGACTATGGCTACACCTTC.

The CDR3 nucleotides read TGTGCCAGCAGTGAAGGGGTACCCGGGGAGCTGTTTTTT. Amino acid sequence: CASSEGVPGELFF. The chain combines TRBV6-6 with TRBJ2-2, with D perhaps matching TRBD1 (5 bases). Looked up from germline, CDR1 is MNHNY and CDR2 is SVGAGI (reference sequence). V dropped 5 bases and J dropped 6 bases, with 10 bases sitting between them. This CDR3 is 13 amino acids long.

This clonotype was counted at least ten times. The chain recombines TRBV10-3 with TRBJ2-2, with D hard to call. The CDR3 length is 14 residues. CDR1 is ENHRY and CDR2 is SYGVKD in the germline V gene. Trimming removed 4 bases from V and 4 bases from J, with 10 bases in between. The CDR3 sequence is CAISGSEFTGELFF. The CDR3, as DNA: TGTGCCATCAGTGGTTCCGAGTTCACCGGGGAGCTGTTTTTT.

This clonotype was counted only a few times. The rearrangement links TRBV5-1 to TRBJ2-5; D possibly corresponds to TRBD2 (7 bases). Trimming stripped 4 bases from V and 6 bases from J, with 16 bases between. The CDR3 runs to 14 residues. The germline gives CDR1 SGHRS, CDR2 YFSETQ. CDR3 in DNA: TGCGCCAGCAGCCCGGAAGGGGGGGGGAAGACCCAGTACTTC. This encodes CASSPEGGGKTQYF.

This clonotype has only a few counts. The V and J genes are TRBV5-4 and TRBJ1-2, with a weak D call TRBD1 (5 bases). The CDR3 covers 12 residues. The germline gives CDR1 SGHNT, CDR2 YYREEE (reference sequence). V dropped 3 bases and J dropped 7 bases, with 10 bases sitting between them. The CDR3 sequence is CASSWGKAGYTF. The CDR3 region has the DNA TGTGCCAGCAGCTGGGGGAAGGCTGGCTACACCTTC.

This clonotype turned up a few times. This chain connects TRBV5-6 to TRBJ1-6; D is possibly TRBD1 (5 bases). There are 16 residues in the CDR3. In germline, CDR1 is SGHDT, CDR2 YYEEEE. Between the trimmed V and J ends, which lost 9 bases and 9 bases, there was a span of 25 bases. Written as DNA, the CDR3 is TGTGCCACCAGGGTAGGTGGGACTCTGGGCGGTTCACCCCTCCACTTT. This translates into CATRVGGTLGGSPLHF. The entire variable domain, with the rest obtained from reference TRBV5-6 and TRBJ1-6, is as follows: DAGVTQSPTHLIKTRGQQVTLRCSPKSGHDTVSWYQQALGQGPQFIFQYYEEEERQRGNFPDRFSGHQFPNYSSELNVNALLLGDSALYLCATRVGGTLGGSPLHFGNGTRLTVT.

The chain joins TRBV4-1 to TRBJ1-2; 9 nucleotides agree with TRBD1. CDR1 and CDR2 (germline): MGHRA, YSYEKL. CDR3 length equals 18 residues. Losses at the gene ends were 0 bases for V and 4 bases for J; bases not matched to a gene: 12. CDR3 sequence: CASSQDERTGAMIYGYTF. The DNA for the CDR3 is TGCGCCAGCAGCCAAGACGAGAGGACAGGGGCGATGATCTATGGCTACACCTTC.

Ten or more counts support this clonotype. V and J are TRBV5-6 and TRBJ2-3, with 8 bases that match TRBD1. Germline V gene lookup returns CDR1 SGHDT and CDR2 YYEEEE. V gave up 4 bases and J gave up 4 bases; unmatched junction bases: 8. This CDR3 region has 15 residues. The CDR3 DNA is TGTGCCAGCAGCAGGACAGGGACAGTTCCAGATACGCAGTATTTT. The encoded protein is CASSRTGTVPDTQYF.

The CDR3: CASRFGEDTEAFF. The DNA for the CDR3 is TGTGCCAGCAGGTTCGGGGAGGACACTGAAGCTTTCTTT. J is TRBJ1-1 and V is TRBV2; D call uncertain. The CDR3 is 13 amino acids. The V end lost 6 bases, the J end lost 3 bases, and 11 bases lay between the germline ends. Germline V gene lookup returns CDR1 SNHLY and CDR2 FYNNEI.